This TCR beta chain was identified during a study of CD8 T cells in cerebrospinal fluid in Alzheimer's disease. The CDR3 contains 18 residues. CDR1 and CDR2 from the germline V gene are DFQATT and SNEGSKA (reference sequence). TCRdb reprocessed the 10x single-cell sequencing reads, with one entry per CDR3 protein and no DNA. The listing records hundreds of distinct CDR3 sequences. Measured by frequency, this clonotype is medium-sized. This clonotype was obtained from a human donor with Parkinson's disease. Source material: cerebrospinal fluid. The V call is TRBV20-1, the J call TRBJ2-1; TCRdb's assignment of TRBD1 cannot be checked, as there is no DNA. CDR3 region: CSARGRTQGLALNNEQFF.